These 28 T cell receptor beta chains share one sample of origin, sequenced in a study of blood T cell repertoires in COVID-19. The data were produced by immunoSEQ multiplex PCR, yet TCRdb's version contains in-frame clones alone and is incomplete. The repertoire holds approximately 390,000 clones, with around 90% as singletons. Sequencing input: PBMCs or T cells enriched from blood (not recorded which). The receptors were sampled from a middle-aged woman with acute COVID-19.

The chain uses TRBV7-8 and TRBJ2-1; D remains unclear. Germline assignment: CDR1 SGHVS and CDR2 FQNEAQ. Trimming stripped 1 base from V and 3 bases from J, with 7 bases between. The CDR3 extends over 14 amino acids. The DNA of the CDR3 is TGTGCCAGCAGCTTAGGGCAGGACTACAATGAGCAGTTCTTC. Translated: CASSLGQDYNEQFF.

V is TRBV5-1 and J is TRBJ1-5; D not certain. There are 15 residues in the CDR3. The germline gives CDR1 SGHRS, CDR2 YFSETQ. V lost 0 bases, J lost 0 bases, and 7 bases lay in between. The CDR3 DNA is TGCGCCAGCAGCTTGGACAATAATAGCAATCAGCCCCAGCATTTT. The encoded protein is CASSLDNNSNQPQHF.

The chain combines TRBV19 with TRBJ1-6; D may be TRBD1 (5 bases). Germline lookup yields CDR1 LNHDA and CDR2 SQIVND (reference sequence). Deletions cut 0 bases from V and 10 bases from J, with 7 bases between. CDR3 length: 13 amino acids. Here the CDR3 reads CASSIDQGSPLHF. CDR3 coding DNA: TGTGCCAGTAGTATAGATCAGGGATCACCCCTCCACTTT.

This clone was recorded only once. The CDR3 nucleotides read TGTGCCAGTCTAATCGACAGGAGCTCTGGAAACACCATATATTTT. It codes for CASLIDRSSGNTIYF. The chain joins TRBV19 to TRBJ1-3; D possibly corresponds to TRBD1 (6 bases). Between the trimmed V and J ends, which lost 8 bases and 0 bases, there was a span of 14 bases. CDR3 size: 15 residues. CDR1 is LNHDA, CDR2 SQIVND, per germline (reference sequence).

V usage is TRBV3-1 (or the pseudogene TRBV3-2) and J usage is TRBJ1-3, with 9 bases aligning to TRBD1. After removal of 4 bases from V and 1 base from J, the junction contained 8 bases not matched to a gene. In germline, CDR1 is LGHDT, CDR2 YNNKEL (reference sequence). CDR3 length equals 17 residues. CDR3 coding DNA: TGTGCCAGCAGCCCCATGACAGGGGGTAGTTCTGGAAACACCATATATTTT. This codes for CASSPMTGGSSGNTIYF.

This sequence joins TRBV19 and TRBJ1-5, with 7 bases matching TRBD1. Germline V gene data show CDR1 as LNHDA and CDR2 as SQIVND (reference sequence). The CDR3 has 15 amino acids. Trimming cost V 2 bases and J 5 bases; bases outside gene matches: 6. The CDR3 DNA follows: TGTGCCAGTAGTATACAGGCAGGGGGACATCAGCCCCAGCATTTT. Its protein product is CASSIQAGGHQPQHF.

The J gene is TRBJ2-6, the V gene TRBV2; 10 bases align to TRBD1. Looked up from germline, CDR1 is SNHLY and CDR2 is FYNNEI. The CDR3 runs to 17 residues. The V and J ends lost 6 bases and 0 bases, in that order; junction bases with no gene match: 5. CDR3 in amino acids: CASRPGTGVSGANVLTF. Written as DNA, the CDR3 is TGTGCCAGCAGACCCGGGACAGGGGTCTCTGGGGCCAACGTCCTGACTTTC.

This chain links TRBV7-9 with TRBJ1-2; 9 bases agree with TRBD1. Per the germline V gene, CDR1 is SEHNR and CDR2 is FQNEAQ (reference sequence). J was trimmed by 6 bases and V by 5 bases; bases with no gene match: 7. This CDR3 is 14 amino acids long. This CDR3 is CASSHPGQGNGYTF. CDR3 DNA: TGTGCCAGCAGCCACCCCGGACAGGGGAATGGCTACACCTTC.

The rearrangement links TRBV30 to TRBJ1-3; 7 nucleotides align to TRBD1. CDR3 length equals 15 residues. V was clipped by 2 bases and J by 0 bases; unmatched bases: 4. Germline V gives CDR1 GTSNPN, CDR2 SVGIG (reference sequence). CDR3 loop: CAWSLTGISGNTIYF. For the CDR3, the DNA is TGTGCCTGGAGTCTGACAGGGATCTCTGGAAACACCATATATTTT.

J is TRBJ1-1 and V is TRBV29-1, with a possible D match to TRBD1 (6 bases). This CDR3 has 13 residues. The ends were cut back, 7 bases at V and 4 bases at J, with 16 bases in the middle. Germline-derived CDR1 and CDR2 are SQVTM and ANQGSEA. CDR3 bases: TGCAGCGGAGGGGGGGCCGGGGGCACTGAAGCTTTCTTT. Its protein is CSGGGAGGTEAFF.

The chain couples TRBV11-3 to TRBJ2-2; maybe TRBD1 (6 bases). The V end lost 1 base, the J end lost 2 bases, and 8 bases lay between the germline ends. This CDR3 region has 15 residues. Germline values: CDR1 SGHNT, CDR2 YENEEA. The CDR3 region is CASSLGGPNTGELFF. In nucleotides, the CDR3 is TGTGCCAGCAGCTTAGGGGGGCCCAACACCGGGGAGCTGTTTTTT.

The chain combines TRBV5-1 with TRBJ2-7; 9 bases fit TRBD1. J was trimmed by 3 bases and V by 4 bases; bases with no gene match: 5. Germline values: CDR1 SGHRS, CDR2 YFSETQ. CDR3 length equals 14 residues. CDR3 nucleotides: TGCGCCAGCAGCGGGGGACAGGGAAGCTACGAGCAGTACTTC. This sequence encodes CASSGGQGSYEQYF.

V is TRBV19 and J is TRBJ1-3; the D gene is possibly TRBD1 (6 bases). The CDR3 spans 13 residues. The germline V gene encodes CDR1 LNHDA and CDR2 SQIVND (reference sequence). V was clipped by 5 bases and J by 4 bases, with 9 bases between them. CDR3 in amino acids: CASSSGVGNTIYF. CDR3 coding DNA: TGTGCCAGTAGTTCAGGGGTCGGAAACACCATATATTTT.

The chain has TRBV3-1 (or the pseudogene TRBV3-2) and TRBJ2-2, with TRBD1 identical over 7 bases. The CDR3 runs to 15 residues. V gave up 1 base and J gave up 6 bases; unmatched junction bases: 5. Germline CDR1 and CDR2: LGHDT and YNNKEL (reference sequence). The CDR3 bases are TGTGCCAGCAGCCAAGGGACAGGAGGCCCCGGGGAGCTGTTTTTT. Amino acids: CASSQGTGGPGELFF.

The chain recombines TRBV4-2 with TRBJ2-3, with a weak D call TRBD2 (5 bases). V lost 1 base to trimming and J lost 0 bases, with 14 bases between them. This CDR3 is built from 17 residues. Looked up from germline, CDR1 is LGHNA and CDR2 is YNFKEQ. In DNA, the CDR3 is TGTGCCAGCAGCCAAGGAGGGAGAGGGCTAAGCACAGATACGCAGTATTTT. It encodes CASSQGGRGLSTDTQYF.

The chain employs TRBV5-1 and TRBJ2-7; 10 bases map to TRBD2. The trim removed 4 bases at V and 1 base at J, leaving 2 bases unmatched. The length of the CDR3 is 14 residues. Looked up from germline, CDR1 is SGHRS and CDR2 is YFSETQ. The CDR3 reads CASSPTSGSYEQYF. Written as DNA, the CDR3 is TGCGCCAGCAGCCCGACTAGCGGGTCCTACGAGCAGTACTTC.

The chain joins TRBV15 to TRBJ1-1; no definite D call. Germline CDR1 and CDR2: LNHNV and YYDKDF (reference sequence). Trimming took off 0 bases at V and 11 bases at J, with 10 bases between the two ends. The CDR3 has 12 residues. DNA for the CDR3: TGTGCCACCAGCAGAGATGGGGAGATGGCTTTCTTT. This gives the protein CATSRDGEMAFF.

This clone was found once. The rearrangement joins TRBV12-5 to TRBJ2-5; 10 bases align to TRBD2. Per germline, CDR1 LGHNT and CDR2 FRNRAP. The V segment lost 4 bases and the J segment 6 bases; nucleotides outside the gene matches: 8. The CDR3 runs 15 residues. CDR3 residues: CASGSRERGGQTQYF. The CDR3 region has the DNA TGTGCTAGTGGTTCTCGGGAGCGGGGGGGTCAGACCCAGTACTTC. Combining the CDR3 with reference TRBV12-5 and TRBJ2-5 gives the whole variable domain DARVTQTPRHKVTEMGQEVTMRCQPILGHNTVFWYRQTMMQGLELLAYFRNRAPLDDSGMPKDRFSAEMPDATLATLKIQPSEPRDSAVYFCASGSRERGGQTQYFGPGTRLLVL.

The chain combines TRBV27 with TRBJ1-1; possibly TRBD1 for D (5 bases). The CDR3 is 16 amino acids. Germline V gene sequence: CDR1 MNHEY, CDR2 SMNVEV (reference sequence). V lost 5 bases and J 4 bases, leaving 20 bases between the germline ends. The CDR3: CASSPTPTEDGTEAFF. The CDR3 nucleotides are TGTGCCAGCAGTCCAACCCCGACAGAAGACGGCACTGAAGCTTTCTTT.

The rearrangement links TRBV6-1 to TRBJ1-2; no reliable D call. The V end was cut by 3 bases, the J end by 2 bases, with 10 bases between. The CDR3 length is 14 residues. Germline-derived CDR1 and CDR2 are MNHNS and SASEGT. Here the CDR3 DNA reads TGTGCCAGCAGTGAGGTCGGTCCCAACTATGGCTACACCTTC. It codes for CASSEVGPNYGYTF.

This clone was seen a handful of times. V is TRBV7-9 and J is TRBJ1-1; perhaps TRBD1 as D (5 bases). Germline V gene sequence: CDR1 SEHNR, CDR2 FQNEAQ (reference sequence). The V and J ends lost 5 bases and 4 bases respectively, with 8 bases between them. The CDR3 is made up of 12 amino acids. CDR3 sequence (DNA): TGTGCCAGCAGCGCGGGGGTCACTGAAGCTTTCTTT. The encoded protein is CASSAGVTEAFF.

This clone was seen a single time. The genes are TRBV11-2 and TRBJ2-5; D is ambiguous. There are 11 residues in the CDR3. Germline V CDR1 and CDR2: SGHAT, FQNNGV. Trimming took 2 bases from V and 13 from J, leaving 11 bases between them. CDR3 in DNA: TGTGCCAGCAGCTTAAGATCGAAGCGGTACTTC. It specifies CASSLRSKRYF.

This chain uses TRBV5-4 with TRBJ2-5; 12 bases fit TRBD1. The CDR3 is 15 residues long. With V trimmed by 7 bases and J by 4 bases, 8 bases remained unmatched. CDR1 is SGHNT and CDR2 is YYREEE in the germline V gene (reference sequence). The CDR3 is CASGGGQGASETQYF. DNA of the CDR3: TGTGCCAGCGGCGGGGGACAGGGGGCGTCAGAGACCCAGTACTTC. Looking up the rest from reference TRBV5-4 and TRBJ2-5 gives the full variable domain: ETGVTQSPTHLIKTRGQQVTLRCSSQSGHNTVSWYQQALGQGPQFIFQYYREEENGRGNFPPRFSGLQFPNYSSELNVNALELDDSALYLCASGGGQGASETQYFGPGTRLLVL.

This rearrangement joins TRBV11-2 to TRBJ2-6, with a possible D match to TRBD1 (5 bases). The CDR3 is 15 amino acids. The V end lost 4 bases, the J end lost 3 bases, and 10 bases lay between the germline ends. Germline V gene data show CDR1 as SGHAT and CDR2 as FQNNGV. In DNA form, the CDR3 reads TGTGCCAGCAGCTCCCAGGGTAGTGGGGCCAACGTCCTGACTTTC. This codes for CASSSQGSGANVLTF.

The chain employs TRBV2 and TRBJ2-7; 9 bases map to TRBD2. There are 13 residues in the CDR3. J lost 3 bases, V lost 10 bases, and 7 bases had no gene match. In germline, CDR1 is SNHLY, CDR2 FYNNEI. The CDR3 region is CAIRGGEIYEQYF. CDR3 DNA sequence: TGTGCCATCCGCGGGGGGGAGATCTACGAGCAGTACTTC.

The chain has TRBV27 and TRBJ1-2; TRBD1 might be the D (6 bases). V gave up 7 bases and J gave up 8 bases, with 20 bases separating them. CDR1 is MNHEY and CDR2 is SMNVEV in the germline V gene (reference sequence). The CDR3 has 14 residues. CDR3 DNA sequence: TGTGCCAGCACCCCGGGACAACTCTCTGGCGGCTACACCTTC. Its protein is CASTPGQLSGGYTF.

Details on this clone: Germline and junction disagree at one end, which may indicate a read error. This sequence joins TRBV23-1 and TRBJ1-5; 7 bases are a match to TRBD1. TRBV23-1 carries the ORF label, with uncertain function. The CDR3 totals 16 residues. The CDR3 sequence is CVEATGRRRGNQPQHF. The DNA for the CDR3 is TGTGTTGAGGCGACAGGGCGTCGAAGGGGCAATCAGCCCCAGCATTTT.

The chain combines TRBV7-9 with TRBJ1-5, with a possible D match to TRBD1 (6 bases). Germline CDR1 is SEHNR and CDR2 is FQNEAQ (reference sequence). V gave up 5 bases and J gave up 2 bases, with 13 bases separating them. The CDR3 spans 15 residues. The CDR3 DNA is TGTGCCAGCAGCAGTTACAGGGACGGCAATCAGCCCCAGCATTTT. This gives the protein CASSSYRDGNQPQHF.